This T cell receptor beta chain emerged from a study of CD8+CD57+ T cells in acquired aplastic anemia. Study background: When averaged, DNA from sorted CD4+ and CD8+ cells came to approximately 3.2 ug.

Germline CDR1 is PRHDT and CDR2 is FYEKMQ (reference sequence). The CDR3 is 17 amino acids. Trimming removed 2 bases from V and 1 base from J, with 15 bases in between. Researchers used genomic DNA as the template to profile TCR beta VDJ and CDR3. In TCRdb, the reads were re-called with MiXCR into one record per CDR3 protein. In the table there are some 150,000 distinct CDR3 sequences, roughly 40% of which are singletons. There are a few counts of this clonotype. This clonotype was sampled from a human donor in good health, serving as a control. V is TRBV13 and J is TRBJ1-3; D perhaps matches TRBD1 (6 bases). Sequencing was carried out using sorted CD4+, CD8+, or CD8+CD57+ T cells (not recorded which) from PBMCs. The CDR3 is CASSLRGQGRSGNTIYF. DNA for the CDR3: TGTGCCAGCAGCTTAAGAGGCCAGGGGAGATCTGGAAACACCATATATTTT.